Listed below are T cell receptor beta chains from one sample, sequenced in a study of cytomegalovirus exposure and HLA in healthy donors. The data were produced by immunoSEQ multiplex PCR, yet TCRdb's version contains in-frame clones alone and is incomplete. Of nearly 100,000 clones listed, approximately 9% are singletons. The sequenced sample was PBMCs. The receptor set was obtained from a man aged 45 to 65 in good health and CMV-seropositive. Each CDR3 is given with its conserved first and last residue. D genes are given only for firm matches. Clone size, where shown, is once, few, many, or a class for clones that have expanded.

j_gene | d_gene | abundance | v_gene | CDR3aa | CDR3nt
TRBJ2-2 | . | . | TRBV27 | CASSLGTLIGELFF | TGTGCCAGCAGCCTCGGGACACTGATAGGGGAGCTGTTTTTT
TRBJ2-5 | . | . | TRBV5-4 | CASSRSGDGETQYF | TGTGCCAGCAGCCGATCGGGGGACGGGGAGACCCAGTACTTC
TRBJ2-3 | . | . | TRBV7-6 | CASSVAQGTDTQYF | TGTGCCAGCAGCGTCGCACAGGGCACAGATACGCAGTATTTT
TRBJ2-7 | TRBD1 | few | TRBV18 | CASSPPGTDFYEQYF | TGTGCCAGCTCACCACCCGGGACAGACTTTTACGAGCAGTACTTC
TRBJ2-4 | TRBD2 | . | TRBV4-2 | CASSRLTSSENIQYF | TGTGCCAGCAGCCGTCTGACTAGCTCAGAAAACATTCAGTACTTC
TRBJ2-1 | TRBD1 | few | TRBV5-1 | CASSPLDRGNNEQFF | TGCGCCAGCAGCCCCCTTGACAGGGGGAACAATGAGCAGTTCTTC
TRBJ1-1 | TRBD1 | . | TRBV28 | CASTGTVISLTTEAFF | TGTGCCAGCACCGGGACAGTTATCTCTCTGACGACTGAAGCTTTCTTT
TRBJ2-1 | . | . | TRBV6-6 | CASITGTYSYNEQFF | TGTGCCAGCATCACCGGGACATATTCCTACAATGAGCAGTTCTTC
TRBJ2-1 | TRBD1 | . | TRBV18 | CASSPTQGEAREQFF | TGTGCCAGCTCACCAACACAGGGGGAAGCCAGGGAGCAGTTCTTC
TRBJ2-3 | TRBD1 | . | TRBV2 | CASSDPGTGYDTQYF | TGTGCCAGCAGCGATCCCGGGACAGGGTATGATACGCAGTATTTT
TRBJ2-1 | TRBD2 | few | TRBV7-9 | CASSSYLGLARLDEQFF | TGTGCCAGCAGCTCTTATCTCGGACTAGCACGTCTCGATGAGCAGTTCTTC
TRBJ2-5 | TRBD2 | . | TRBV29-1 | CSVDFAGVGETQYF | TGCAGCGTTGATTTTGCGGGAGTCGGTGAGACCCAGTACTTC
TRBJ2-3 | . | few | TRBV15 | CAHSREQGSAQYF | TGTGCTCATAGTCGGGAGCAAGGTAGCGCGCAGTATTTT
TRBJ1-2 | TRBD1 | few | TRBV19 | CASTKGGQGNYGYTF | TGTGCCAGTACCAAGGGAGGACAGGGTAACTATGGCTACACCTTC
TRBJ2-3 | . | . | TRBV29-1 | CSVEDLEGAGLDTQYF | TGCAGCGTTGAAGATCTGGAGGGGGCGGGCCTAGATACGCAGTATTTT
TRBJ2-7 | TRBD1 | few | TRBV4-3 | CASSQDWQGVYEQYF | TGCGCCAGCAGCCAAGATTGGCAGGGGGTGTACGAGCAGTACTTC
TRBJ1-5 | . | . | TRBV10-2 | CASSESQVYSNQPQHF | TGCGCCAGCAGTGAATCACAGGTCTATAGCAATCAGCCCCAGCATTTT
TRBJ2-7 | TRBD2 | . | TRBV7-9 | CASSLETSIYEQYF | TGTGCCAGCAGCTTAGAGACTAGCATTTACGAGCAGTACTTC
TRBJ2-6 | . | few | TRBV5-6 | CASSPWGAASSGANVLTF | TGTGCCAGCAGCCCTTGGGGAGCAGCTTCCTCTGGGGCCAACGTCCTGACTTTC
TRBJ1-2 | . | few | TRBV6-5 | CASSLSQDYGYTF | TGTGCCAGCAGTCTCTCGCAGGACTATGGCTACACCTTC
TRBJ2-1 | TRBD2 | . | TRBV5-6 | CASSRLAGDYNEQFF | TGTGCCAGCAGTCGACTAGCGGGGGACTACAATGAGCAGTTCTTC
TRBJ2-7 | . | . | TRBV11-2 | CASSLGIAAYEQYF | TGTGCCAGCAGCTTAGGAATAGCGGCCTACGAGCAGTACTTC
TRBJ1-4 | . | few | TRBV6-4 | CASTFERGGGRTNEKLFF | TGTGCCAGCACCTTTGAACGAGGGGGGGGGCGGACTAATGAAAAACTGTTTTTT
TRBJ1-2 | . | few | TRBV11-2 | CASSFSNYGYTF | TGTGCCAGCAGCTTCTCGAACTATGGCTACACCTTC
TRBJ1-2 | . | few | TRBV30 | CAWRGGYGYTF | TGTGCCTGGAGGGGGGGCTATGGCTACACCTTC
TRBJ1-1 | TRBD1 | few | TRBV5-1 | CASSLPGQGAETEAFF | TGCGCCAGCAGCTTACCGGGACAGGGGGCGGAAACTGAAGCTTTCTTT
TRBJ2-1 | TRBD2 | . | TRBV7-9 | CASSLAGGYNEQFF | TGTGCCAGCAGCTTAGCGGGAGGGTACAATGAGCAGTTCTTC
TRBJ1-6 | . | . | TRBV6-5 | CASSYSAINNSPLHF | TGTGCCAGCAGTTACTCGGCAATCAATAATTCACCCCTCCACTTT
TRBJ2-3 | . | . | TRBV5-4 | CASSFGPQGSDTQYF | TGTGCCAGCAGCTTTGGACCGCAGGGATCAGATACGCAGTATTTT
TRBJ2-1 | . | few | TRBV6-5 | CASRRLAAGHNEQFF | TGTGCCAGCAGGCGACTGGCCGCGGGACACAATGAGCAGTTCTTC
TRBJ2-7 | TRBD1 | . | TRBV6-5 | CASSSGTGALEQYF | TGTGCCAGCAGTTCCGGGACAGGTGCCTTGGAGCAGTACTTC